One and the same sample provided the 6 T cell receptor beta chains below, sequenced in a study of identical twins. TCRdb re-derived calls from the 5' RACE reads in MiXCR, one entry per CDR3 protein. This table holds 430,000 or so distinct CDR3 sequences, 20% to 30% found once. The data were also submitted as part of a second study, on T cells expressing NK-cell markers.

Sequencing used CD4+ T cells sorted from blood. These receptors were collected from a woman between 18 and 29 years old in good health.

This clonotype came up many times. CDR3 sequence: CSARAPGYPNYGYTF. CDR3 nucleotides: TGCAGTGCTAGAGCTCCAGGGTACCCTAACTATGGCTACACCTTC. The rearrangement uses TRBV20-1 and TRBJ1-2; tentative D call: TRBD1 (5 bases). The CDR3 runs 15 residues. Germline V gene lookup returns CDR1 DFQATT and CDR2 SNEGSKA (reference sequence). The V end lost 1 base, the J end lost 0 bases, and 12 bases lay between the germline ends.

The chain has TRBV20-1 and TRBJ2-3, with 12 positions matching TRBD2. Trimming removed 1 base from V and 5 bases from J; junction bases left unmatched: 7. Germline V gene sequence: CDR1 DFQATT, CDR2 SNEGSKA (reference sequence). The CDR3 contains 16 residues. CDR3 residues: CSARVGLAGGGDTQYF. The CDR3 bases are TGCAGTGCTAGAGTGGGGCTAGCGGGAGGGGGAGATACGCAGTATTTT.

This clonotype turned up a few times. This sequence joins TRBV9 and TRBJ2-1; a possible D gene is TRBD2 (7 bases). CDR1 SGDLS and CDR2 YYNGEE come from the germline V gene. V was clipped by 0 bases and J by 7 bases, with 14 bases between them. CDR3 length: 15 residues. CDR3 loop: CASSVGGGRENEQFF. In nucleotides, the CDR3 is TGTGCCAGCAGCGTAGGGGGGGGCCGAGAGAATGAGCAGTTCTTC.

This clonotype occurred a few times. This chain joins TRBV7-2 and TRBJ2-1, with unresolved D. The CDR3 is 13 residues long. The germline gives CDR1 SGHTA, CDR2 FQGNSA. V was cut by 4 bases and J by 7 bases, with 11 bases left in between. The chain's CDR3 is CASSSPQLNEQFF. The CDR3 DNA sequence: TGTGCCAGCAGCTCCCCTCAGCTAAATGAGCAGTTCTTC.

This clonotype was observed once. The rearrangement links TRBV7-9 to TRBJ2-4, with 9 bases lining up with TRBD1. CDR3 length: 15 amino acids. Trimming removed 5 bases from V and 8 bases from J; junction bases left unmatched: 10. Germline loops: CDR1 SEHNR, CDR2 FQNEAQ (reference sequence). For the CDR3, the DNA is TGTGCCAGCAGCCTACAGGGGGCGCGGAGGGACATTCAGTACTTC. This codes for CASSLQGARRDIQYF.

This clonotype has just one count. The chain employs TRBV7-8 and TRBJ2-1; 10 nucleotides agree with TRBD2. Trimming at V came to 5 bases and at J to 5 bases, leaving 6 bases not matched to a gene. Per germline, CDR1 SGHVS and CDR2 FQNEAQ. CDR3 length: 15 amino acids. The CDR3 region has the DNA TGTGCCAGCAGCCTAAGCGGGGGGGCTGACAATGAGCAGTTCTTC. It encodes CASSLSGGADNEQFF. Complete variable domain (other parts from reference TRBV7-8 and TRBJ2-1): GAGVSQSPRYKVAKRGQDVALRCDPISGHVSLFWYQQALGQGPEFLTYFQNEAQLDKSGLPSDRFFAERPEGSVSTLKIQRTQQEDSAVYLCASSLSGGADNEQFFGPGTRLTVL.